One sample yielded the 30 T cell receptor beta chains listed below, sequenced in a study of vaccination effects on CD4 cells after COVID-19. With the ViraFEST assay, the study expanded antigen-specific CD4+ T cells using viral peptide pools, then sequenced them. Subsequent to a culture period of less than twelve days, CD4+ T cells were isolated. All study participants received two doses of BNT162b2 or mRNA-1273 vaccine. These receptors have no known antigen. Data came from immunoSEQ multiplex PCR; TCRdb stores just in-frame clones and leaves some out. This sample yields 75,000 or so clones, of which roughly 80% are seen a single time; more than 1% belongs to the top ten. This specimen was CD4+ T cells from PBMCs cultured with HCoV-OC43 spike peptides, taken after COVID-19 vaccination. Subset specified: HCoV-OC43 spike overlapping peptide pool stimulation. The receptor set was obtained from a human donor who received a COVID-19 vaccine.

The rearrangement links TRBV2 to TRBJ2-7; no clear D gene. Trimming removed 2 bases at V and 5 bases at J, with 13 bases between. The CDR3 consists of 14 residues. Germline assignment: CDR1 SNHLY and CDR2 FYNNEI. CDR3 nucleotide sequence: TGTGCCAGCAGTGAACGGCAGCTCCGTAACGAGCAGTACGTC. Its protein is CASSERQLRNEQYV.

This clone was seen a single time. The gene calls are TRBV6-5 and TRBJ2-7; 7 bases agree with TRBD1. The CDR3 covers 13 residues. V lost 7 bases and J lost 1; bases outside the gene matches: 4. Germline CDR1 MNHEY, CDR2 SVGAGI. Here the CDR3 DNA reads TGTGCCAGCAAGCGGACAGGTTCCTACGAGCAGTACGTC. Residues: CASKRTGSYEQYV.

The CDR3 DNA reads TGTGCCAGCAGCTTAGGGTCGGGACAGGGAGTAGATACGCAGTATTTT. As protein: CASSLGSGQGVDTQYF. The chain carries TRBV7-8 and TRBJ2-3; 9 nucleotides align to TRBD1. This CDR3 spans 16 amino acids. Unmatched junction bases numbered 7, after V lost 1 base and J lost 5 bases. Germline CDR1 is SGHVS and CDR2 is FQNEAQ.

The rearrangement joins TRBV5-4 to TRBJ1-2; 7 bases align to TRBD1. From germline, CDR1 is SGHNT and CDR2 YYREEE (reference sequence). CDR3 length: 13 residues. With 4 bases clipped from V and 2 bases from J, the junction kept 2 bases outside the gene matches. As DNA, the CDR3 is TGTGCCAGCAGCCCGGACAGGAACTATGGCTACACCTTC. It encodes CASSPDRNYGYTF. The full variable domain, its missing parts supplied by reference TRBV5-4 and TRBJ1-2, is ETGVTQSPTHLIKTRGQQVTLRCSSQSGHNTVSWYQQALGQGPQFIFQYYREEENGRGNFPPRFSGLQFPNYSSELNVNALELDDSALYLCASSPDRNYGYTFGSGTRLTVV.

The J gene is TRBJ1-5, the V gene TRBV6-6, with 7 positions matching TRBD1. CDR3 length: 15 residues. CDR1 and CDR2 from the germline V gene are MNHNY and SVGAGI (reference sequence). V dropped 4 bases and J dropped 1; count of bases not matched to a gene: 4. CDR3: CASSSTGYSNQPQHF. CDR3 DNA sequence: TGTGCCAGCAGTTCGACAGGGTACAGCAATCAGCCCCAGCATTTT.

The chain has TRBV28 and TRBJ1-5, with D possibly being TRBD1 (5 bases). Trimming pared 7 bases from V and 5 bases from J, leaving 15 bases between. The germline CDR1 and CDR2 sequences are MDHEN and SYDVKM. This CDR3 is 14 amino acids long. The CDR3 DNA reads as TGTGCCAGCACAAAAGGGGAATCTGATCAGCCCCAGCATTTT. As protein: CASTKGESDQPQHF.

The chain combines TRBV4-1 with TRBJ2-2, with 10 bases matching TRBD2. Germline CDR1 MGHRA, CDR2 YSYEKL. J was trimmed by 5 bases and V by 2 bases; bases with no gene match: 8. The CDR3 has 17 amino acids. In DNA, the CDR3 is TGCGCCAGCAGCCAACCCCCGGGTAGCGGGGGGACCGGGGAGCTGTTTTTT. It encodes CASSQPPGSGGTGELFF.

In its sample, this clone was seen a few times. DNA for the CDR3: TGCGCCAGCAGCCCGACGGTCTACGAGCAGTACGTC. Translating gives CASSPTVYEQYV. The V call is TRBV4-1, the J call TRBJ2-7; D is uncertain. Germline CDR1 reads MGHRA; CDR2 reads YSYEKL. The CDR3 consists of 12 residues. Trimming stripped 4 bases from V and 3 bases from J, with 7 bases between.

This clone was picked up one time. The rearrangement uses TRBV19 and TRBJ2-3, with 7 bases aligning to TRBD2. Trimming at V came to 7 bases and at J to 0 bases, leaving 7 bases not matched to a gene. CDR1 is LNHDA and CDR2 is SQIVND in the germline V gene (reference sequence). This CDR3 is 15 amino acids long. CDR3 region: CASKELAMSTDTQYF. The CDR3 DNA is TGTGCCAGTAAAGAACTAGCGATGAGCACAGATACGCAGTATTTT.

V is TRBV5-4 and J is TRBJ2-3; 12 bases fit TRBD2. Germline V gene data show CDR1 as SGHNT and CDR2 as YYREEE (reference sequence). This CDR3 contains 16 residues. The V gene end was trimmed by 1 base and the J gene end by 5 bases; junction bases not matched to a gene: 5. In DNA form, the CDR3 reads TGTGCCAGCAGCTTGCTAGCGGGGGGGCAGTTAGATACGCAGTATTTT. Protein sequence: CASSLLAGGQLDTQYF.

The chain links TRBV21-1 to TRBJ2-4; the table's D call of TRBD1 was not tested on the DNA. TRBV21-1 is assigned pseudogene status. The CDR3 covers 15 residues. In DNA, the CDR3 is TGTGCCAGCAGCCACGACAGTTTAGCCAAAAACATTCAGTACTTC. Protein sequence: CASSHDSLAKNIQYF.

The genes are TRBV5-8 and TRBJ2-1, with a weak D call TRBD2 (5 bases). The CDR3 has 15 amino acids. Germline V gene sequence: CDR1 SGHTS, CDR2 YDEGEE. V was trimmed by 4 bases and J by 2 bases, leaving 13 bases between them. The chain's CDR3 is CASSLPGRTYNEQFF. DNA of the CDR3: TGTGCCAGCAGCCTACCGGGAAGAACCTACAATGAGCAGTTCTTC. Using reference TRBV5-8 and TRBJ2-1 for the parts outside the CDR3, the full variable domain is EAGVTQSPTHLIKTRGQQATLRCSPISGHTSVYWYQQALGLGLQFLLWYDEGEERNRGNFPPRFSGRQFPNYSSELNVNALELEDSALYLCASSLPGRTYNEQFFGPGTRLTVL.

A few counts support this clone. The chain recombines TRBV3-1 (or the pseudogene TRBV3-2) with TRBJ1-2; D remains ambiguous. The V gene lost 3 bases and the J gene lost 2 bases, with 13 bases spanning the gap. This CDR3 has 15 residues. The germline gives CDR1 LGHDT, CDR2 YNNKEL (reference sequence). CDR3 region: CASSQGRATNYGYTF. For the CDR3, the DNA is TGTGCCAGCAGCCAGGGCCGGGCCACGAACTATGGCTACACCTTC.

This clone was counted a single time. The rearrangement links TRBV9 to TRBJ2-5; the D is unclear. Germline CDR1 and CDR2: SGDLS and YYNGEE. The ends were cut back, 1 base at V and 1 base at J, with 11 bases in the middle. This CDR3 comprises 15 residues. In DNA form, the CDR3 reads TGTGCCAGCAGCGTAAGTCATGACACCCAAGAGACCCAGTACTTC. It yields the protein CASSVSHDTQETQYF. The entire variable domain, with the rest obtained from reference TRBV9 and TRBJ2-5, is as follows: DSGVTQTPKHLITATGQRVTLRCSPRSGDLSVYWYQQSLDQGLQFLIQYYNGEERAKGNILERFSAQQFPDLHSELNLSSLELGDSALYFCASSVSHDTQETQYFGPGTRLLVL.

The chain has TRBV29-1 and TRBJ1-3; D gene ambiguous. The CDR3 runs to 12 residues. The V gene's germline CDR1 is SQVTM and CDR2 ANQGSEA. V was trimmed by 5 bases and J by 2 bases, leaving 7 bases between them. The CDR3 here is CSVQSTGNTIYF. CDR3 in DNA: TGCAGCGTTCAAAGTACTGGAAACACCATATATTTT.

This clone was seen once. The rearrangement links TRBV19 to TRBJ1-3; 8 nucleotides line up with TRBD1. The CDR3 covers 15 residues. CDR1 and CDR2 (germline): LNHDA, SQIVND (reference sequence). With 3 bases clipped from V and 4 bases from J, the junction kept 5 bases outside the gene matches. The CDR3 DNA follows: TGTGCCAGTAGTATGGACAGGGCGAGGGGAAACACCATATATTTT. Translating gives CASSMDRARGNTIYF.

This clone was seen only a few times. This sequence joins TRBV19 and TRBJ1-1; TRBD1 is a possible D gene (5 bases). V lost 3 bases and J lost 6, with 11 bases in between. This CDR3 contains 13 residues. Looked up from germline, CDR1 is LNHDA and CDR2 is SQIVND (reference sequence). Written as DNA, the CDR3 is TGTGCCAGTAGTATCGACAGTAGTCCTGAAGCTTTCTTT. It specifies CASSIDSSPEAFF.

This rearrangement joins TRBV19 to TRBJ1-4; D gene ambiguous. The V gene lost 3 bases and the J gene lost 8 bases, with 13 bases spanning the gap. Germline CDR1 is LNHDA and CDR2 is SQIVND (reference sequence). CDR3 length equals 14 residues. DNA for the CDR3: TGTGCCAGTAGTATTTCCGGGCAGATCGAAAAACTGTTTTTT. Its protein is CASSISGQIEKLFF.

The chain carries TRBV3-1 (or the pseudogene TRBV3-2) and TRBJ1-6; D not certain. The CDR3 consists of 16 residues. The germline V gene has CDR1 LGHDT and CDR2 YNNKEL (reference sequence). V was trimmed by 1 base and J by 5 bases, leaving 12 bases between them. CDR3 amino acids: CASSQAWTGDNSPLHF. The CDR3 DNA reads as TGTGCCAGCAGCCAAGCCTGGACGGGCGATAATTCACCCCTCCACTTT.

The chain couples TRBV5-1 to TRBJ1-2, with D possibly TRBD1 on 6 matching bases. CDR3 length equals 13 residues. Trimming removed 0 bases at V and 6 bases at J, with 9 bases between. Germline-derived CDR1 and CDR2 are SGHRS and YFSETQ. Here the CDR3 DNA reads TGCGCCAGCAGCTTGGAGCAGGGGCATGGCTACACCTTC. It encodes CASSLEQGHGYTF.

The chain couples TRBV6-5 to TRBJ1-1; D is perhaps TRBD1 (6 bases). In germline, CDR1 is MNHEY, CDR2 SVGAGI. CDR3 length: 15 amino acids. V lost 6 bases and J 0 bases, leaving 14 bases between the germline ends. CDR3 amino acids: CASSPEGGMNTEAFF. Here the CDR3 DNA reads TGTGCCAGCAGCCCGGAAGGGGGAATGAACACTGAAGCTTTCTTT.

In nucleotides, the CDR3 is TGTGCCAGCAGCTGGGACAGGGCGGTACACACTGAAGCTTTCTTT. Translating it yields CASSWDRAVHTEAFF. This chain joins TRBV5-5 and TRBJ1-1; 9 positions agree with TRBD1. CDR3 length: 15 residues. The V gene's germline CDR1 is SGHKS and CDR2 YYEKEE (reference sequence). Trimming cost V 3 bases and J 3 bases; bases outside gene matches: 6.

Here the CDR3 reads CASSLTEAGELFF. The CDR3 DNA reads TGTGCCAGCAGCTTAACAGAGGCCGGGGAGCTGTTTTTT. The chain employs TRBV7-3 and TRBJ2-2; D unclear. The CDR3 sequence is 13 residues long. The germline V gene has CDR1 SGHTA and CDR2 FQGTGA. Deletions cut 0 bases from V and 6 bases from J, with 5 bases between.

J is TRBJ1-1 and V is TRBV5-4; no clear D gene. CDR3 size: 14 residues. Deletions cut 0 bases from V and 4 bases from J, with 10 bases between. Germline V gene lookup returns CDR1 SGHNT and CDR2 YYREEE (reference sequence). CDR3 loop: CASSLVSRPTEAFF. Written as DNA, the CDR3 is TGTGCCAGCAGCTTGGTGAGCAGACCCACTGAAGCTTTCTTT.

The chain couples TRBV10-1 to TRBJ2-7, with 16 bases matching TRBD2. CDR3 length: 15 amino acids. V gave up 7 bases and J gave up 4 bases; unmatched junction bases: 4. Germline V gene sequence: CDR1 WNHNN, CDR2 SYGVQD (reference sequence). CDR3 residues: CASTGTSGGVYEQYV. The CDR3 DNA is TGCGCCAGCACCGGGACTAGCGGGGGGGTTTACGAGCAGTACGTC.

The chain combines TRBV6-5 with TRBJ1-2; D call uncertain. Trimming took off 0 bases at V and 0 bases at J, with 8 bases between the two ends. Germline V lookup: CDR1 MNHEY, CDR2 SVGAGI. CDR3 length equals 15 residues. CDR3 sequence (DNA): TGTGCCAGCAGTTACTCGATTACAGCTAACTATGGCTACACCTTC. As protein: CASSYSITANYGYTF.

V is TRBV10-3 and J is TRBJ1-1, with D perhaps matching TRBD1 (5 bases). The CDR3 sequence is 14 residues long. Trimming pared 6 bases from V and 4 bases from J, leaving 15 bases between. Germline CDR1 and CDR2: ENHRY and SYGVKD. In nucleotides, the CDR3 is TGTGCCATCAGAGACGGGGGACTCTTCACTGAAGCTTTCTTT. Its protein is CAIRDGGLFTEAFF.

The genes are TRBV7-3 and TRBJ2-5, with 7 positions matching TRBD2. The CDR3 totals 15 residues. Germline V gene sequence: CDR1 SGHTA, CDR2 FQGTGA. V gave up 5 bases and J gave up 5 bases; unmatched junction bases: 11. The CDR3 reads CASSPMGGGGETQYF. The DNA of the CDR3 is TGTGCCAGCAGCCCAATGGGGGGGGGAGGGGAGACCCAGTACTTC. Combining the CDR3 with reference TRBV7-3 and TRBJ2-5 gives the whole variable domain GAGVSQTPSNKVTEKGKYVELRCDPISGHTALYWYRQSLGQGPEFLIYFQGTGAADDSGLPNDRFFAVRPEGSVSTLKIQRTERGDSAVYLCASSPMGGGGETQYFGPGTRLLVL.

This chain uses TRBV7-2 with TRBJ1-2; TRBD1 matches 9 bases. The V and J ends lost 7 bases and 4 bases, in that order; junction bases with no gene match: 7. Germline assignment: CDR1 SGHTA and CDR2 FQGNSA. CDR3 length equals 14 residues. DNA of the CDR3: TGTGCCAGCAATCCGACAGGGGGGTCCTATGGCTACACCTTC. Its translation: CASNPTGGSYGYTF.

This chain uses TRBV30 with TRBJ2-5; D is possibly TRBD1 or TRBD2 (6 bases each). This CDR3 region has 15 residues. From germline, CDR1 is GTSNPN and CDR2 SVGIG (reference sequence). V lost 3 bases and J 5 bases, leaving 19 bases between the germline ends. The CDR3 region has the DNA TGTGCCTGGAGCGCCCCGACTTCCGGGGGCGAGACCCAGTACTTC. Its protein product is CAWSAPTSGGETQYF.